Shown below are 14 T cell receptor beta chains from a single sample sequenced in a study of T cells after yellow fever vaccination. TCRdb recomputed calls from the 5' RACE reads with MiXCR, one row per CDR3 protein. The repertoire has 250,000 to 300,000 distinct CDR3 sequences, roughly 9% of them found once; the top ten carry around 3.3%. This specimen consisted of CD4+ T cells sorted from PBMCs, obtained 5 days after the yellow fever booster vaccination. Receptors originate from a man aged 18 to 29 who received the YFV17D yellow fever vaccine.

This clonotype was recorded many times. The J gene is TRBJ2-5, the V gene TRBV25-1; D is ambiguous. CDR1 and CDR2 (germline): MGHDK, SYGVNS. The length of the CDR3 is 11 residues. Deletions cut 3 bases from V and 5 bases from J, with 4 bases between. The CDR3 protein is CASSDFETQYF. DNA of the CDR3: TGTGCCAGCAGTGATTTCGAGACCCAGTACTTC.

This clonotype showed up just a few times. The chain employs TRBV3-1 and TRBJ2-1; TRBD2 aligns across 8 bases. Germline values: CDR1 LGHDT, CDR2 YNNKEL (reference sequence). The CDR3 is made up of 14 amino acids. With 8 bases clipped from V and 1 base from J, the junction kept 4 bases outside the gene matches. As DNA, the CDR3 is TGTGCCAGCGCGGGGGGCCTATCCTACAATGAGCAGTTCTTC. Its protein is CASAGGLSYNEQFF.

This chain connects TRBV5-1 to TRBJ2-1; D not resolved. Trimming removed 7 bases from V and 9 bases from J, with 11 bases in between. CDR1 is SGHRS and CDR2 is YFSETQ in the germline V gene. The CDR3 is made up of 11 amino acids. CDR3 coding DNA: TGCGCCAGCGGTAGCAGGAGTGAGCAGTTCTTC. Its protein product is CASGSRSEQFF.

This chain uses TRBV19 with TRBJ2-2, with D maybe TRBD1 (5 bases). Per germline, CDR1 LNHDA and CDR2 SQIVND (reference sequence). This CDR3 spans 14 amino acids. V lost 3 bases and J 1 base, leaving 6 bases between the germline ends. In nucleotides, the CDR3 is TGTGCCAGTAGTATTGGACAGAACACCGGGGAGCTGTTTTTT. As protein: CASSIGQNTGELFF.

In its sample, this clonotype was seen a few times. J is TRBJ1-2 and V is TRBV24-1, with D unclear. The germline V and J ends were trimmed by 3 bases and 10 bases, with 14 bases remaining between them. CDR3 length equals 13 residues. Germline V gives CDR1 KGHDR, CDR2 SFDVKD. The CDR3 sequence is CATSDGDSPVYTF. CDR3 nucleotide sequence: TGTGCCACCAGTGATGGCGACTCCCCCGTCTACACCTTC.

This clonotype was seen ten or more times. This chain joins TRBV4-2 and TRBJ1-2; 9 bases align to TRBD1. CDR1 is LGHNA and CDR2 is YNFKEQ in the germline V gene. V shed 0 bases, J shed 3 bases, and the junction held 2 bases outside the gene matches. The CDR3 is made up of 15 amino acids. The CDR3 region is CASSQDRTGDYGYTF. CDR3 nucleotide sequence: TGTGCCAGCAGCCAAGACCGGACAGGGGACTATGGCTACACCTTC.

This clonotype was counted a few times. The DNA of the CDR3 is TGTGCCAGCAGCTCCCAAGCCGATCAGCCCCAGCATTTT. Its protein product is CASSSQADQPQHF. The J gene is TRBJ1-5, the V gene TRBV7-2; D uncertain. Germline CDR1 reads SGHTA; CDR2 reads FQGNSA. Between the trimmed V and J ends, which lost 4 bases and 5 bases, there was a span of 9 bases. The CDR3 contains 13 residues.

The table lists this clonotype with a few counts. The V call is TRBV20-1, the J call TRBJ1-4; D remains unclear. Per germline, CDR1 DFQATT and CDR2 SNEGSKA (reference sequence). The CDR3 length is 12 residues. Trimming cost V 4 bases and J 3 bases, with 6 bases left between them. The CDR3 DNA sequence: TGCAGTGCTAAGAGATCTAATGAAAAACTGTTTTTT. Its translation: CSAKRSNEKLFF.

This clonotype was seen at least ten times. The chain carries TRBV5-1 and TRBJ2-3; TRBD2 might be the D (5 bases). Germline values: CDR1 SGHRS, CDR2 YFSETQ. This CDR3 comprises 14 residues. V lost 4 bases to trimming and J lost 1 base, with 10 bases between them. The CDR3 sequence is CASSPKLGTDTQYF. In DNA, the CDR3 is TGCGCCAGCAGCCCGAAACTAGGCACAGATACGCAGTATTTT.

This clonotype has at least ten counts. CDR3 nucleotides: TGCGCCAGCAGCGAGATGGGGGGCTATGGCTACACCTTC. It codes for CASSEMGGYGYTF. The chain uses TRBV4-1 and TRBJ1-2; D might be TRBD1 (5 bases). Germline CDR1 and CDR2: MGHRA and YSYEKL. The CDR3 contains 13 residues. The V gene lost 5 bases and the J gene lost 4 bases, with 11 bases spanning the gap.

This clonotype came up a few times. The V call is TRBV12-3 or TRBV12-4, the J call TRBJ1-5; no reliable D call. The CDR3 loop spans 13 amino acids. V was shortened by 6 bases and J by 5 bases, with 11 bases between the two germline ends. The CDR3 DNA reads TGTGCCAGCAGCAAATCGGAAGATCAGCCCCAGCATTTT. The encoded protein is CASSKSEDQPQHF.

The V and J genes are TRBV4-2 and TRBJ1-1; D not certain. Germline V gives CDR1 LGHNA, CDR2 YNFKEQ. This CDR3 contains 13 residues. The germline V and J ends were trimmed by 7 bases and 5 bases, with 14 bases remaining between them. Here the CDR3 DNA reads TGTGCCAGCACGAGGGAGGGTGATACTGAAGCTTTCTTT. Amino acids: CASTREGDTEAFF.

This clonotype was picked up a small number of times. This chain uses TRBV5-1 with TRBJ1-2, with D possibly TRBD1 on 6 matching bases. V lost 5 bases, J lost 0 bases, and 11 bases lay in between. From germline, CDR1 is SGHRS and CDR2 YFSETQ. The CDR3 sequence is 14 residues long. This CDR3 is CASRGDTTNYGYTF. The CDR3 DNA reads TGCGCCAGCAGAGGGGACACTACTAACTATGGCTACACCTTC.

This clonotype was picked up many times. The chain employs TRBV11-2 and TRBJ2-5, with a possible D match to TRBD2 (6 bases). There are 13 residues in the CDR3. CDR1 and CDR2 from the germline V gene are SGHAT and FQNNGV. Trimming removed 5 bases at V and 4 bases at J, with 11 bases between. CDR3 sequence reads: CASSQRRGETQYF. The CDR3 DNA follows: TGTGCCAGCAGCCAACGGCGGGGAGAGACCCAGTACTTC.